The clone carrying this T cell receptor beta chain was seen ten or more times. Its specificity is not known. This specimen comes from a study of Graves' ophthalmopathy and Graves' hyperthyroidism. Study-wide findings and caveats: Cross-validated, the 13-signature model showed 87.88%/81.08% sensitivity/specificity, and 80%/75% in the test set.

The CDR3 has 15 amino acids. Unmatched junction bases numbered 8, after V lost 4 bases and J lost 5 bases. Amplification targeted the TCR beta CDR3 regions, with RNA transcripts as the source material. The authors performed first-round RT-PCR with HTBI primers and then a second-round multiplex PCR. TCRdb ran MiXCR on the multiplex PCR reads and lists one entry per CDR3 protein. The table has about 660,000 distinct CDR3 sequences, about 38% seen once. The diagnosis combined clinical symptoms, thyroxine, TRAb, thyroid ultrasound and orbital computed tomography scans. The chain has TRBV12-3 or TRBV12-4 and TRBJ2-5; 9 positions agree with TRBD1. The sequence derives from an adult man with Graves' ophthalmopathy. Sequenced input: peripheral blood. The CDR3 protein is CASSWDREPRETQYF. The CDR3 DNA reads as TGTGCCAGCAGTTGGGACAGGGAACCGAGGGAGACCCAGTACTTC.